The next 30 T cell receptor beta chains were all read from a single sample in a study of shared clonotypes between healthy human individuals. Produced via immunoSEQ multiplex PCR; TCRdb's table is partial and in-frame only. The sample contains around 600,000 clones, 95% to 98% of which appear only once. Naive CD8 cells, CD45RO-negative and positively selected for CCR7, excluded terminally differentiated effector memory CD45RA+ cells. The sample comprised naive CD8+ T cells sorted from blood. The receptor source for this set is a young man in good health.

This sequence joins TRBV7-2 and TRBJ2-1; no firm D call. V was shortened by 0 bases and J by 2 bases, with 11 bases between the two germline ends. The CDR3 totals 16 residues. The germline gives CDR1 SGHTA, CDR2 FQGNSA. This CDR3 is CASSLAGLDAYNEQFF. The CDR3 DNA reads TGTGCCAGCAGCTTAGCTGGCCTCGACGCCTACAATGAGCAGTTCTTC.

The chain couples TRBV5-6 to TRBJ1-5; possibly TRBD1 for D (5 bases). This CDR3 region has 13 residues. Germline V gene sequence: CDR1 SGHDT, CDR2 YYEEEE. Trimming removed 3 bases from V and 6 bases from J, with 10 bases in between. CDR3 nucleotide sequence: TGTGCCAGCAGCTCGGGACTCGGTCAGCCCCAGCATTTT. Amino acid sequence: CASSSGLGQPQHF. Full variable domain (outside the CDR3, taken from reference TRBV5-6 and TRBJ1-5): DAGVTQSPTHLIKTRGQQVTLRCSPKSGHDTVSWYQQALGQGPQFIFQYYEEEERQRGNFPDRFSGHQFPNYSSELNVNALLLGDSALYLCASSSGLGQPQHFGDGTRLSIL.

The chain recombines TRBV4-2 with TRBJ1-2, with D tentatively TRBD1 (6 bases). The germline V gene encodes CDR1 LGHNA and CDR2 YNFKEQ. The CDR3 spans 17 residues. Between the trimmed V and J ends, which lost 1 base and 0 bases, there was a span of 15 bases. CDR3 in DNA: TGTGCCAGCAGCCAAGCTGCGGGGGGCAAAACTAACTATGGCTACACCTTC. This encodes CASSQAAGGKTNYGYTF.

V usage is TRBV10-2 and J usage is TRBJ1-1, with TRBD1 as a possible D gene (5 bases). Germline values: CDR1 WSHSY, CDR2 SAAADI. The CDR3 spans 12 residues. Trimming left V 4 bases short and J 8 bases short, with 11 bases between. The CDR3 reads CASSVGAGEAFF. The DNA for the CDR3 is TGCGCCAGCAGTGTTGGGGCAGGGGAAGCTTTCTTT.

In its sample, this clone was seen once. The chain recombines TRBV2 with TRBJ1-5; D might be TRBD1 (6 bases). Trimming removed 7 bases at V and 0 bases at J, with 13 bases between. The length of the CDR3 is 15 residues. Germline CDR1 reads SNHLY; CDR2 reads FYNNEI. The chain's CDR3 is CASNRTEISNQPQHF. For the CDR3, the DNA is TGTGCCAGCAATCGGACAGAAATTAGCAATCAGCCCCAGCATTTT.

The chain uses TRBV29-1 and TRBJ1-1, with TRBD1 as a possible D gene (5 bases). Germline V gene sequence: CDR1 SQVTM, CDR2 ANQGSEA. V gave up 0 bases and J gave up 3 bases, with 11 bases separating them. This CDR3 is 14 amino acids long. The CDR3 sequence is CSVEDLQGDTEAFF. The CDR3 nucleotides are TGCAGCGTTGAAGATCTGCAGGGTGACACTGAAGCTTTCTTT.

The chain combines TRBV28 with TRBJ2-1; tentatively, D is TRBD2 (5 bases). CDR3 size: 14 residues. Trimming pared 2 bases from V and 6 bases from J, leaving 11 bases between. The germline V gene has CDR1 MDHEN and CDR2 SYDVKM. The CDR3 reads CASSLSGSGNEQFF. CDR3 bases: TGTGCCAGCAGTTTAAGCGGCTCGGGCAATGAGCAGTTCTTC. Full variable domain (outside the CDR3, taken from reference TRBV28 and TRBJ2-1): DVKVTQSSRYLVKRTGEKVFLECVQDMDHENMFWYRQDPGLGLRLIYFSYDVKMKEKGDIPEGYSVSREKKERFSLILESASTNQTSMYLCASSLSGSGNEQFFGPGTRLTVL.

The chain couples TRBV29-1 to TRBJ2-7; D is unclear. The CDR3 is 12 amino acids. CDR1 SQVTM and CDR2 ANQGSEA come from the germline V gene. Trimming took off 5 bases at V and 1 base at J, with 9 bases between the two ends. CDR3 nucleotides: TGCAGCGTTAAGGGTCCTTCCTACGAGCAGTACTTC. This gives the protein CSVKGPSYEQYF.

The DNA of the CDR3 is TGTGCCAGCAGCTTGGGCAGGGGGCCCTCCTACGAGCAGTACTTC. Its translation: CASSLGRGPSYEQYF. This chain links TRBV7-8 with TRBJ2-7; TRBD1 aligns across 8 bases. Unmatched junction bases numbered 4, after V lost 3 bases and J lost 0 bases. This CDR3 comprises 15 residues. Germline CDR1 and CDR2: SGHVS and FQNEAQ. Full variable domain (missing parts from reference TRBV7-8 and TRBJ2-7): GAGVSQSPRYKVAKRGQDVALRCDPISGHVSLFWYQQALGQGPEFLTYFQNEAQLDKSGLPSDRFFAERPEGSVSTLKIQRTQQEDSAVYLCASSLGRGPSYEQYFGPGTRLTVT.

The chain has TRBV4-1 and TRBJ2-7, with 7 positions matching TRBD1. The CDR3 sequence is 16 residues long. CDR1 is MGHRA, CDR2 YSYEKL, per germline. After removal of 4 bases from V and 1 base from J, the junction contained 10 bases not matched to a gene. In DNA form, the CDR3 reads TGCGCCAGCAGCCCAGAACCGGGACAGCTGTCCTACGAGCAGTACTTC. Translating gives CASSPEPGQLSYEQYF.

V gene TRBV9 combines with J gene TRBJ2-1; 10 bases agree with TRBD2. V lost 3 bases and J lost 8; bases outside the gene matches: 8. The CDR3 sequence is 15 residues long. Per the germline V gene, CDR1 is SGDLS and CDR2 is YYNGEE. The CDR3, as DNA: TGTGCCAGCAGCGCCAGCGGGAGGGTGGTGGATGAGCAGTTCTTC. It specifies CASSASGRVVDEQFF.

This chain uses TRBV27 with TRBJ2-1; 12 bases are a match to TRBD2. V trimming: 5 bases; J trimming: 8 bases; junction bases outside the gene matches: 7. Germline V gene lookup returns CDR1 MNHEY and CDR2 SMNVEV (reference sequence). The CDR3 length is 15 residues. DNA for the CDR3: TGTGCCAGCAGTCCCGGACTAGCGGGATGGTATGAGCAGTTCTTC. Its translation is CASSPGLAGWYEQFF.

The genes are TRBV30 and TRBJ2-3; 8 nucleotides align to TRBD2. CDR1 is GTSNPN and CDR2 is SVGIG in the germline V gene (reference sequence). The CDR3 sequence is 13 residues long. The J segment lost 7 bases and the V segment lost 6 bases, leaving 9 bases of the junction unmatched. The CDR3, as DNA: TGTGCCTGTATAGCGGGGTTAAGTAATACGCAGTATTTT. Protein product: CACIAGLSNTQYF.

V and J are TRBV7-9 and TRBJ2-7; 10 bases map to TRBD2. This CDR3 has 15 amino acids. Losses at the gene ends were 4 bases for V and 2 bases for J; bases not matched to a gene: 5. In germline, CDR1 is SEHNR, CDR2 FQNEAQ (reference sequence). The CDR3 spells CASSSPLAGAYEQYF. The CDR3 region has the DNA TGTGCCAGCAGCTCCCCCCTAGCGGGAGCCTACGAGCAGTACTTC. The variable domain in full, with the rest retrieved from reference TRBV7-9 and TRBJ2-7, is DTGVSQNPRHKITKRGQNVTFRCDPISEHNRLYWYRQTLGQGPEFLTYFQNEAQLEKSRLLSDRFSAERPKGSFSTLEIQRTEQGDSAMYLCASSSPLAGAYEQYFGPGTRLTVT.

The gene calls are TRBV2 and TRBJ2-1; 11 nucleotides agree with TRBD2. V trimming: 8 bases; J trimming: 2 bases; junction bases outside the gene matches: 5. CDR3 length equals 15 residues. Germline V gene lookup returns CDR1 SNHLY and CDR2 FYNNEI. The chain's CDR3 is CASYAGLAAYNEQFF. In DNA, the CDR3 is TGTGCCAGCTATGCGGGACTAGCGGCCTACAATGAGCAGTTCTTC.

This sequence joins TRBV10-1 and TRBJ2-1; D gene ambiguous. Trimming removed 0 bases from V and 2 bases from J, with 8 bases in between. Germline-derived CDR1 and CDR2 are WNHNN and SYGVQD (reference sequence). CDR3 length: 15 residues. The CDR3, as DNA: TGCGCCAGCAGTGAGTCCGGAACCACCTACAATGAGCAGTTCTTC. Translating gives CASSESGTTYNEQFF.

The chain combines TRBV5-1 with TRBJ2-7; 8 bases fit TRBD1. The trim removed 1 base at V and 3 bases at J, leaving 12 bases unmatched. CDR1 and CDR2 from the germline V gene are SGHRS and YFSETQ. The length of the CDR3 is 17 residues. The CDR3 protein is CASSLLPGTRGLYEQYF. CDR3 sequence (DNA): TGCGCCAGCAGCTTGTTACCCGGGACCAGGGGGCTCTACGAGCAGTACTTC.

The CDR3 bases are TGTGCCACCAGCAGATCCGGGACAGGCACCTACGAGCAGTACTTC. The encoded protein is CATSRSGTGTYEQYF. The chain employs TRBV15 and TRBJ2-7; 8 positions match TRBD1. Germline V gene lookup returns CDR1 LNHNV and CDR2 YYDKDF (reference sequence). J gave up 2 bases and V 2 bases, and 5 bases lay outside the gene matches. CDR3 length equals 15 residues.

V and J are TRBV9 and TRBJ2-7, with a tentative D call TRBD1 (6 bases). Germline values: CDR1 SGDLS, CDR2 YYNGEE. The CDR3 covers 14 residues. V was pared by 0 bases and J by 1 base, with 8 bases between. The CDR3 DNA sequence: TGTGCCAGCAGCGTAGAGGACAGATCCTACGAGCAGTACTTC. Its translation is CASSVEDRSYEQYF.

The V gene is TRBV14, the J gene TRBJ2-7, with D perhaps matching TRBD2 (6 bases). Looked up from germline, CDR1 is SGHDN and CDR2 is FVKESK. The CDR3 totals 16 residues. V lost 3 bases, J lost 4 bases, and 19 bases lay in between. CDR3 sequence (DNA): TGTGCCAGCAGCCAGGGGGGACGGCAGTTAGGATACGAGCAGTACTTC. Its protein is CASSQGGRQLGYEQYF.

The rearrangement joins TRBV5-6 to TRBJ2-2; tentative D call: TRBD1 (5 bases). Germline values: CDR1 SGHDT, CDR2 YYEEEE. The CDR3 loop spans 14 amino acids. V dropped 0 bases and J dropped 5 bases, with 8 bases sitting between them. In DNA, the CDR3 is TGTGCCAGCAGCTTGGTCAGGGCGACCGGGGAGCTGTTTTTT. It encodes CASSLVRATGELFF.

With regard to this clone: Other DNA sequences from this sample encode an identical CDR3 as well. The CDR3, as DNA: TGTGCCAGCAGTTTATCCGCCGGGACTGAAGCTTTCTTT. Translation gives CASSLSAGTEAFF. This chain joins TRBV27 and TRBJ1-1; no clear D. Germline assignment: CDR1 MNHEY and CDR2 SMNVEV (reference sequence). CDR3 length: 13 amino acids. V shed 0 bases and J shed 5 bases, with 7 bases lying between them.

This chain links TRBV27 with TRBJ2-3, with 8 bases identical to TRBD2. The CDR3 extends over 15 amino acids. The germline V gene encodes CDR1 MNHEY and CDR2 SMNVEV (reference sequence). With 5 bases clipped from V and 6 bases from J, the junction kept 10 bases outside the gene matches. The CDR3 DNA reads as TGTGCCAGCAGTCAGACCGGGACTAGGTATGATACGCAGTATTTT. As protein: CASSQTGTRYDTQYF.

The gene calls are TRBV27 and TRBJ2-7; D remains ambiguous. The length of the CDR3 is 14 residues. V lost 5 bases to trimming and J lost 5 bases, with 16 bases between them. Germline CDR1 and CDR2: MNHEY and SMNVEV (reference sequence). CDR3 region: CASSPTPEVHEQYF. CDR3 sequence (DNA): TGTGCCAGCAGTCCCACCCCTGAGGTACACGAGCAGTACTTC.

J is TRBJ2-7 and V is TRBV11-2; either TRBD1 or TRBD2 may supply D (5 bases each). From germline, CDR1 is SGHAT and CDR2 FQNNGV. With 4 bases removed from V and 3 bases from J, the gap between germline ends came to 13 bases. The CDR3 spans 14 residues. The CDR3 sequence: CASSYSVGVYEQYF. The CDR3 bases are TGTGCCAGCAGCTATAGCGTAGGGGTCTACGAGCAGTACTTC.

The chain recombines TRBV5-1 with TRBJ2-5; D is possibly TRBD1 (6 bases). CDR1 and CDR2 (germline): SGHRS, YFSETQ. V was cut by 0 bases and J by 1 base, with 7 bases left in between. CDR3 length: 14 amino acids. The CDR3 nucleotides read TGCGCCAGCAGCTTGGTAGGGGGCCAAGAGACCCAGTACTTC. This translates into CASSLVGGQETQYF.

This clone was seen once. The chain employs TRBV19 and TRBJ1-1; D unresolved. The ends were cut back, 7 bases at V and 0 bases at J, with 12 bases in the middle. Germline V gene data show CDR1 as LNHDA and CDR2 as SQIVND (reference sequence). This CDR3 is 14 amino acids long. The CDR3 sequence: CASTMTPMNTEAFF. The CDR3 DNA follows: TGTGCCAGTACCATGACGCCCATGAACACTGAAGCTTTCTTT.

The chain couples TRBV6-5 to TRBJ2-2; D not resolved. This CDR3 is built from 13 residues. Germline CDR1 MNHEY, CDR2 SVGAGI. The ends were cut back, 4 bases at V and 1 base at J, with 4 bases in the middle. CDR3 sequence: CASSSGNTGELFF. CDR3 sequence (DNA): TGTGCCAGCAGTTCTGGGAACACCGGGGAGCTGTTTTTT.

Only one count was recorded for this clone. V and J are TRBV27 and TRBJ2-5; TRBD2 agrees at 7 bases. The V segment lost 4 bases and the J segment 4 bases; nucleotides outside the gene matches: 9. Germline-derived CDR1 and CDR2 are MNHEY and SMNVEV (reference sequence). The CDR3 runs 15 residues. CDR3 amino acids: CASSSRLALGETQYF. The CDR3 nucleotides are TGTGCCAGCAGTTCGAGACTAGCTTTGGGAGAGACCCAGTACTTC.

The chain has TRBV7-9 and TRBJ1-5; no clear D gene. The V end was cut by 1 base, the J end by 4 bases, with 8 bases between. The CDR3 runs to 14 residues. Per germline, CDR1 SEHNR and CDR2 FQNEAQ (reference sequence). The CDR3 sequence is CASSLGRPNQPQHF. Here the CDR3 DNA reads TGTGCCAGCAGCTTAGGACGGCCGAATCAGCCCCAGCATTTT.